Here is one T cell receptor beta chain with its context. The source of the sample is a study of T cell changes during pregnancy in multiple sclerosis. The assay was immunoSEQ multiplex PCR, and TCRdb's table has in-frame clones only and misses some. Among 35,000 to 45,000 clones listed, 90% to 95% were seen once. This specimen consisted of CD4+ T cells from peripheral blood mononuclear cells, obtained in the first trimester of pregnancy. The clonotype was recovered from a female donor with multiple sclerosis, enrolled in a pregnancy study.

In DNA, the CDR3 is TGTGCCAGCAGCCCGGGACAGATGAACACTGAAGCTTTCTTT. It codes for CASSPGQMNTEAFF. J is TRBJ1-1 and V is TRBV7-9, with 7 bases identical to TRBD1. V lost 5 bases and J lost 0; bases outside the gene matches: 3. The V gene's germline CDR1 is SEHNR and CDR2 FQNEAQ (reference sequence). The CDR3 covers 14 residues.